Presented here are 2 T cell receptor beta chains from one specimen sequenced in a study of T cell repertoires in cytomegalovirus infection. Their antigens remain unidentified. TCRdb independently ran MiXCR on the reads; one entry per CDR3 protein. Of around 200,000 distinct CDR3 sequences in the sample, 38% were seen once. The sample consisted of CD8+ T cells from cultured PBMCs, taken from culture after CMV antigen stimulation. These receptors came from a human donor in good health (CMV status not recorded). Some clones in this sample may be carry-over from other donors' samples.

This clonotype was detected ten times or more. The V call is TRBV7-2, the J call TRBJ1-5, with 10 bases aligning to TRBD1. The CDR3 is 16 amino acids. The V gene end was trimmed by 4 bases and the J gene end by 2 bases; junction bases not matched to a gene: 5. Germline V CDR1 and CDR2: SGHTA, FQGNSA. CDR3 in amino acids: CASSSSGTGGNQPQHF. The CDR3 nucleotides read TGTGCCAGCAGCTCTTCGGGGACAGGGGGCAATCAGCCCCAGCATTTT. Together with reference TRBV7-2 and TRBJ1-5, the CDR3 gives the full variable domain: GAGVSQSPSNKVTEKGKDVELRCDPISGHTALYWYRQSLGQGLEFLIYFQGNSAPDKSGLPSDRFSAERTGGSVSTLTIQRTQQEDSAVYLCASSSSGTGGNQPQHFGDGTRLSIL.

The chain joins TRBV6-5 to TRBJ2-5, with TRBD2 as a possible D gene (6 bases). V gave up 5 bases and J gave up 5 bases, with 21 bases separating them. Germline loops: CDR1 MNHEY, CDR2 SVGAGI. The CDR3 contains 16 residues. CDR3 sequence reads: CASSHRLRRVGETQYF. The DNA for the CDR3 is TGTGCCAGCAGTCACCGGCTTAGGAGGGTTGGGGAGACCCAGTACTTC.